This paragraph reports one TCR beta chain. Its antigen is as yet unknown. These data come from a study of CD8 T cells in Susac syndrome. Points from the study as a whole: A relatively small number of individuals underwent TCR sequencing and HLA analysis.

Sequencing of TCR beta was carried out in blood CD8+ and CD4+ T cells. TEMRA cells were FACS-enriched, while CD8+ and CD4+ T cells were negatively isolated. RNA was extracted with the RNeasy kit, and a quantity of about 0.45 to 1 ug was reverse transcribed using random hexamers. With immunoSEQ multiplex PCR, TCR beta CDR3 was amplified across 54 Vbeta and 13 Jbeta. TCRdb used MiXCR to reprocess the immunoSEQ multiplex PCR reads, holding one entry per CDR3 protein. The sample lists around 190,000 distinct CDR3 sequences, 85% to 95% seen once, with less than 0.2% in the top ten. V lost 5 bases, J lost 0 bases, and 9 bases lay in between. Germline assignment: CDR1 SEHNR and CDR2 FQNEAQ (reference sequence). The length of the CDR3 is 14 residues.

This chain connects TRBV7-9 to TRBJ2-3; D possibly corresponds to TRBD2 (6 bases). Sequencing was carried out using CD8+ T cells from PBMCs. This sequence was found in a human donor with multiple sclerosis. CDR3 amino acids: CASSPGRSTDTQYF. Here the CDR3 DNA reads TGTGCCAGCAGCCCGGGGAGGAGCACAGATACGCAGTATTTT.